This T cell receptor (beta chain) is from a study of shared clonotypes between healthy human individuals. In regard to this clone: A far larger clone is off by one base, so a read error is likely.

Recent vaccinations or acute infections were absent in the healthy HIV-negative adult donors. Donors comprised only Caucasian adults living in Nashville, Tennessee. Assay execution proceeded at the deep level. Authors' processing steps: ImmunoSEQ junction-only sequences lacked quality scores, so their filtering differed. Clones were sequenced by immunoSEQ multiplex PCR, and TCRdb holds only the in-frame ones, with some missing. V and J calls and clone size are copied from that table; D and trimming were computed from the DNA. The repertoire consists of 530,000 or so clones, with over 75% occurring once and the leading ten covering under 15%. Sequencing was carried out using PBMCs. This receptor was obtained from a woman aged 40 to 50 in good health. Some clones in this sample may be carry-over from other donors' samples.

The CDR3 DNA reads as TGCAGCGTTGGGGCTAGCGGGAGCCTCTTGTCCGGGGAGCTGGTTTTT. Translation: CSVGASGSLLSGELVF. V and J are TRBV29-1 and TRBJ2-2; 10 bases fit TRBD2. The CDR3 is 16 residues long. Germline CDR1 SQVTM, CDR2 ANQGSEA.